A selection of T cell receptor beta chains follows, all from one sample in a study of cytotoxic CD8 clonotypes in ibrutinib-treated CLL. Sequenced by immunoSEQ multiplex PCR; TCRdb stores in-frame clones only, minus some. Of 50,000 to 65,000 clones listed, 65% to 75% were seen once; the top ten hold 35% to 55%. This sample comprised PBMCs, obtained after 12 months of ibrutinib treatment. The receptors stem from a human donor with chronic lymphocytic leukemia. CDR3s include the opening cysteine and the closing phenylalanine or tryptophan. A D gene is named only where the DNA matches it firmly. Clone size is shown for a subset of rows, as once, few, many or a class of expanded clone.

abundance	d_gene	v_gene	j_gene	CDR3nt	CDR3aa
.	TRBD2	TRBV7-3	TRBJ2-7	TGTGCCAGCAGACAGAGCGGGGCCTACGAGCAGTACTTC	CASRQSGAYEQYF
.	.	TRBV7-2	TRBJ2-7	TGTGCCAGCAGCTCGGCCGCAGGGGGGGCCTACGAGCAGTACTTC	CASSSAAGGAYEQYF
once	.	TRBV28	TRBJ1-1	TGTGCCAGCAGTTATGGACGTTGGGCTTTCTTT	CASSYGRWAFF
.	.	TRBV5-6	TRBJ2-5	TGTGCCAGCAGCTCGACGGGCCCGTACCAAGAGACCCAGTACTTC	CASSSTGPYQETQYF
.	TRBD1	TRBV5-4	TRBJ1-5	TGTGCCAGCAGCCAAGATGGGACAGTCAATCAGCCCCAGCATTTT	CASSQDGTVNQPQHF
few	.	TRBV9	TRBJ2-1	TGTGCCAGCAGCGTAGTTTTGGGTGAGCAGTTCTTC	CASSVVLGEQFF
.	.	TRBV29-1	TRBJ2-4	TGCAGCGCCCAAGTAGCCAAAAACATTCAGTACTTC	CSAQVAKNIQYF
.	.	TRBV9	TRBJ2-5	TGTGCCAGCAGCCCTAGAGTGGGGCAAGAGACCCAGTACTTC	CASSPRVGQETQYF
.	TRBD1	TRBV2	TRBJ1-5	TGTGCCAGCAGCTCTCAAAACAGGGGATTCAATCAGCCCCAGCATTTT	CASSSQNRGFNQPQHF
.	.	TRBV7-6	TRBJ2-1	TGTGCCAGCAGCTTAGGGCCGGGGTCAAACACTGAGCAGTTCTTC	CASSLGPGSNTEQFF
.	TRBD2	TRBV9	TRBJ2-1	TGTGCCAGCAGCGCTCCCTATGGACTAGCGATTGAGCAGTTCTTC	CASSAPYGLAIEQFF
.	TRBD1	TRBV28	TRBJ1-4	TGTGCCAGCAGTTTCAGACAGGGGGGAGCTAATGAAAAACTGTTTTTT	CASSFRQGGANEKLFF
.	.	TRBV18	TRBJ2-7	TGTGCCAGCTCACCAACTAGGCCGGGCGAGCAGTACTTC	CASSPTRPGEQYF
.	TRBD1	TRBV6-5	TRBJ1-2	TGTGCCAGCAGTCCCCGGACAGGGGTAATCTATGGCTACACCTTC	CASSPRTGVIYGYTF